Listed here are 10 T cell receptor beta chains from one sample, sequenced in a study of vaccination and CD4 T cells after COVID-19. Their antigens remain unidentified. Regarding treatment: roughly ten-day PBMC culture with coronavirus spike peptide pools or control peptides (ViraFEST assay). During the years 2011-2018, before the COVID-19 pandemic, the unexposed donor's CD4+ T cells were collected. Cultured CD4+ T-cell DNA underwent Oncomine TCR Beta short-read sequencing. Each CDR3 protein is one row after TCRdb ran MiXCR on the PCR reads. The sample includes 5,000 to 7,000 distinct CDR3 sequences, less than 45% of them seen just once. Sequencing was performed on CD4+ T cells from blood, cultured in vitro. The origin of the receptors is a human donor in good health.

There are a few counts of this clonotype. V gene TRBV12-3 or TRBV12-4 combines with J gene TRBJ1-2, with D unclear. The CDR3 runs 11 residues. Trimming removed 6 bases at V and 14 bases at J, with 16 bases between. As DNA, the CDR3 is TGTGCCAGCAGCATGGGTGGCGGTTGGACCTTC. This translates into CASSMGGGWTF.

The chain carries TRBV7-6 and TRBJ2-5; 8 positions match TRBD1. Germline values: CDR1 SGHVS, CDR2 FNYEAQ. With 1 base clipped from V and 5 bases from J, the junction kept 9 bases outside the gene matches. The CDR3 consists of 16 residues. CDR3: CASSLGAGGASETQYF. CDR3 sequence (DNA): TGTGCCAGCAGCTTAGGTGCAGGGGGCGCTTCGGAGACCCAGTACTTC. The full variable domain, with the rest looked up from reference TRBV7-6 and TRBJ2-5, is GAGVSQSPRYKVTKRGQDVALRCDPISGHVSLYWYRQALGQGPEFLTYFNYEAQQDKSGLPNDRFSAERPEGSISTLTIQRTEQRDSAMYRCASSLGAGGASETQYFGPGTRLLVL.

This clonotype was detected only a few times. CDR3 sequence: CASSFSTDTQYF. In nucleotides, the CDR3 is TGTGCCAGTTCCTTCAGCACAGATACGCAGTATTTT. The chain has TRBV19 and TRBJ2-3; no clear D. The V end was cut by 8 bases, the J end by 0 bases, with 6 bases between. The CDR3 length is 12 residues. Germline CDR1 and CDR2: LNHDA and SQIVND (reference sequence).

The chain couples TRBV10-1 to TRBJ2-1; D is possibly TRBD2 (6 bases). The CDR3 spans 12 residues. The germline V gene encodes CDR1 WNHNN and CDR2 SYGVQD (reference sequence). The V end was cut by 6 bases, the J end by 7 bases, with 10 bases between. CDR3 DNA: TGCGCCAGCAGCATGGGGAGGAATGAGCAGTTCTTC. This gives the protein CASSMGRNEQFF.

This clonotype was seen only a few times. The chain employs TRBV20-1 and TRBJ1-5, with D possibly matching TRBD1 (5 bases). The length of the CDR3 is 11 residues. Between the trimmed V and J ends, which lost 6 bases and 6 bases, there was a span of 9 bases. Germline CDR1 and CDR2: DFQATT and SNEGSKA (reference sequence). CDR3 protein: CSAGAGQPQHF. Written as DNA, the CDR3 is TGCAGTGCCGGGGCAGGTCAGCCCCAGCATTTT.

In the case of this clonotype: A much larger clone differs from this one at a single base, so this may be a read error. The chain links TRBV9 to TRBJ1-1; TRBD1 is a possible D gene (5 bases). CDR3 size: 15 residues. Looked up from germline, CDR1 is SGDLS and CDR2 is YYNGEE. Here the CDR3 reads CVSSVGTVSNTEAFF. CDR3 nucleotide sequence: TGTGTCAGCAGCGTAGGGACCGTATCGAACACTGAAGCTTTCTTT.

The J gene is TRBJ1-5, the V gene TRBV5-1; possibly TRBD1 for D (6 bases). Germline loops: CDR1 SGHRS, CDR2 YFSETQ. CDR3 length: 14 residues. Trimming took off 0 bases at V and 9 bases at J, with 13 bases between the two ends. The CDR3 protein is CASSLEGGQGPQHF. The DNA for the CDR3 is TGCGCCAGCAGCTTGGAGGGGGGGCAGGGGCCCCAGCATTTT.

This rearrangement joins TRBV20-1 to TRBJ1-5; D remains unclear. The V gene's germline CDR1 is DFQATT and CDR2 SNEGSKA (reference sequence). Trimming shortened V by 6 bases and J by 0 bases, and 9 bases separated the two germline ends. The CDR3 has 13 amino acids. The CDR3 DNA follows: TGCAGTGCCAGAAGGAGTAGCAATCAGCCCCAGCATTTT. Residues: CSARRSSNQPQHF.

The table lists this clonotype with a few counts. The chain recombines TRBV6-2 or TRBV6-3 with TRBJ1-2; D is uncertain. With 2 bases removed from V and 4 bases from J, the gap between germline ends came to 11 bases. The CDR3 spans 14 residues. Germline V gene data show CDR1 as MNHEY and CDR2 as SVGEGT. The CDR3 is CASSYGAPFYGYTF. DNA for the CDR3: TGTGCCAGCAGTTACGGCGCCCCCTTCTATGGCTACACCTTC.

The rearrangement uses TRBV6-1 and TRBJ1-1; TRBD1 agrees at 7 bases. With V trimmed by 2 bases and J by 10 bases, 7 bases remained unmatched. The CDR3 loop spans 13 amino acids. Per germline, CDR1 MNHNS and CDR2 SASEGT. The CDR3 is CASSESVYRGAFF. The CDR3 DNA sequence: TGTGCCAGCAGTGAATCGGTTTACAGGGGAGCTTTCTTT.